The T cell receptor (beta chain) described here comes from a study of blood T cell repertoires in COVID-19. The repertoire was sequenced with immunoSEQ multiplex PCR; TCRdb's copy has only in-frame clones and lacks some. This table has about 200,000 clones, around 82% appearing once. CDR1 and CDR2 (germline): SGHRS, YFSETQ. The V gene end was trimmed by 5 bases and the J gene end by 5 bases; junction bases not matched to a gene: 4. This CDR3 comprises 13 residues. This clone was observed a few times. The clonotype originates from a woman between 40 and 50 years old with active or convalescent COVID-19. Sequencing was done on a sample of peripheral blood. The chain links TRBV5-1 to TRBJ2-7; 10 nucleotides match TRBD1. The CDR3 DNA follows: TGCGCCAGCAGTGGGACAGGGGTTAACGAGCAGTACTTC. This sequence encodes CASSGTGVNEQYF.